A single sample is the source of the 29 T cell receptor beta chains below, sequenced in a study of cytomegalovirus exposure and HLA in healthy donors. Amplification used 60 Vbeta primers and 13 Jbeta primers. Measured with immunoSEQ multiplex PCR; TCRdb has only the in-frame clones, and not every one. The repertoire has about 130,000 clones, 75% to 85% of them found once; the top ten carry about 2.5%. Sequencing was done on a sample of PBMCs. The receptors come from a man aged 25 to 45 in good health and CMV-seronegative.

CDR3 sequence: CASSLGTGNNQPQHF. The CDR3 bases are TGTGCCAGCTCTCTCGGGACAGGGAACAATCAGCCCCAGCATTTT. This rearrangement joins TRBV18 to TRBJ1-5, with 9 bases identical to TRBD1. Per the germline V gene, CDR1 is KGHSH and CDR2 is LQKENI. The CDR3 extends over 15 amino acids. Trimming at V came to 6 bases and at J to 3 bases, leaving 6 bases not matched to a gene.

The gene calls are TRBV4-3 and TRBJ1-2, with no clear D. The CDR3 consists of 15 residues. Deletions cut 1 base from V and 4 bases from J, with 13 bases between. In germline, CDR1 is LGHNA, CDR2 YSLEER. The CDR3 DNA reads TGCGCCAGCAGCCAAGTCTGGGGTAGCGGCTATGGCTACACCTTC. This codes for CASSQVWGSGYGYTF.

The V gene is TRBV6-6, the J gene TRBJ2-4; 7 bases map to TRBD2. Trimming took 7 bases from V and 8 from J; bases not matched to a gene: 11. The germline V gene has CDR1 MNHNY and CDR2 SVGAGI (reference sequence). This CDR3 has 14 amino acids. This CDR3 reads CASKAGESSDIQYF. CDR3 nucleotide sequence: TGTGCCAGCAAGGCGGGGGAGTCGTCGGACATTCAGTACTTC.

This chain joins TRBV4-3 and TRBJ2-7, with 8 nucleotides matching TRBD1. Trimming removed 0 bases from V and 0 bases from J; junction bases left unmatched: 7. CDR1 and CDR2 from the germline V gene are LGHNA and YSLEER. This CDR3 spans 17 amino acids. CDR3 loop: CASSQDYQGASSYEQYF. In DNA, the CDR3 is TGCGCCAGCAGCCAAGATTACCAGGGGGCAAGCTCCTACGAGCAGTACTTC.

CDR3 residues: CASSLRLADATDTQYF. The CDR3 DNA follows: TGTGCCAGCAGCTTAAGACTAGCAGACGCTACAGATACGCAGTATTTT. The rearrangement uses TRBV7-9 and TRBJ2-3, with TRBD2 matching 7 bases. This CDR3 has 16 residues. V lost 2 bases and J lost 3; bases outside the gene matches: 8. Germline lookup yields CDR1 SEHNR and CDR2 FQNEAQ (reference sequence). The full variable domain, with the rest looked up from reference TRBV7-9 and TRBJ2-3, is DTGVSQNPRHKITKRGQNVTFRCDPISEHNRLYWYRQTLGQGPEFLTYFQNEAQLEKSRLLSDRFSAERPKGSFSTLEIQRTEQGDSAMYLCASSLRLADATDTQYFGPGTRLTVL.

As to this clone: The DNA is left out, because the CDR3 cannot be placed on it with certainty; the CDR3 is given as TCRdb lists it. The genes are TRBV28 and TRBJ2-1; the listed D gene, TRBD1, was not tested against the DNA. The CDR3 comprises 11 residues, both ends counted. Germline lookup yields CDR1 MDHEN and CDR2 SYDVKM. The CDR3 sequence: CASTSVAVQFF.

The chain recombines TRBV6-1 with TRBJ2-5; D remains unclear. From germline, CDR1 is MNHNS and CDR2 SASEGT. There are 13 residues in the CDR3. With 6 bases removed from V and 2 bases from J, the gap between germline ends came to 10 bases. CDR3 in DNA: TGTGCCAGCAGCGGGTCCTCGCAAGAGACCCAGTACTTC. Its translation: CASSGSSQETQYF.

The chain uses TRBV5-6 and TRBJ2-7, with 9 positions matching TRBD1. Germline V gives CDR1 SGHDT, CDR2 YYEEEE. Trimming removed 4 bases from V and 1 base from J; junction bases left unmatched: 9. The CDR3 spans 16 residues. CDR3 sequence: CASSPALGTGSYEQYF. The DNA of the CDR3 is TGTGCCAGCAGCCCCGCACTCGGGACAGGGTCCTACGAGCAGTACTTC.

The chain carries TRBV7-6 and TRBJ2-7; 9 bases align to TRBD2. CDR1 and CDR2 from the germline V gene are SGHVS and FNYEAQ. This CDR3 region has 14 residues. V was clipped by 3 bases and J by 0 bases; unmatched bases: 0. The CDR3 loop reads CASSLTSGSYEQYF. The CDR3 DNA is TGTGCCAGCAGCTTGACTAGCGGCTCCTACGAGCAGTACTTC.

This clone was seen a handful of times. V is TRBV10-2 and J is TRBJ1-4, with 7 bases lining up with TRBD1. The CDR3 covers 16 residues. V lost 5 bases to trimming and J lost 4 bases; unmatched junction nucleotides: 10. Germline V gene data show CDR1 as WSHSY and CDR2 as SAAADI. This CDR3 is CASSRTGTAINEKLFF. The CDR3 DNA follows: TGCGCCAGCAGTAGGACCGGGACAGCCATTAATGAAAAACTGTTTTTT.

The chain joins TRBV4-1 to TRBJ2-7; no reliable D call. Trimming took off 1 base at V and 4 bases at J, with 14 bases between the two ends. CDR3 size: 15 residues. Germline CDR1 is MGHRA and CDR2 is YSYEKL. The CDR3 DNA sequence: TGCGCCAGCAGCCAAGCTGATAGCAGATCTTACGAGCAGTACTTC. Amino acids: CASSQADSRSYEQYF.

The CDR3 region has the DNA TGTGCCAGCAGCACTAGCGGGAGGTGGGATGAGCAGTTCTTC. This sequence encodes CASSTSGRWDEQFF. The J gene is TRBJ2-1, the V gene TRBV5-6; 12 positions agree with TRBD2. The CDR3 length is 14 residues. The germline gives CDR1 SGHDT, CDR2 YYEEEE. V shed 4 bases and J 8 bases; nucleotides not matched to a gene: 4.

This clone was seen a handful of times. The genes are TRBV27 and TRBJ2-2, with TRBD2 identical over 10 bases. V was pared by 4 bases and J by 4 bases, with 3 bases of the junction left unmatched. This CDR3 has 15 amino acids. Germline V gene data show CDR1 as MNHEY and CDR2 as SMNVEV (reference sequence). This CDR3 reads CASSWTSGFTGELFF. In DNA form, the CDR3 reads TGTGCCAGCAGTTGGACTAGCGGTTTCACCGGGGAGCTGTTTTTT.

The chain has TRBV18 and TRBJ2-7; D call uncertain. The CDR3 extends over 15 amino acids. Germline V gives CDR1 KGHSH, CDR2 LQKENI. V lost 0 bases and J lost 0, with 9 bases in between. Written as DNA, the CDR3 is TGTGCCAGCTCACCACCGTACCTCAGCTCCTACGAGCAGTACTTC. Amino acids: CASSPPYLSSYEQYF.

This sequence joins TRBV27 and TRBJ1-4; possible D gene TRBD1, 5 bases. Per germline, CDR1 MNHEY and CDR2 SMNVEV (reference sequence). V was cut by 5 bases and J by 8 bases, with 18 bases left in between. This CDR3 has 15 amino acids. CDR3 sequence reads: CASSLKRQSVEKLFF. CDR3 nucleotides: TGTGCCAGCAGTCTAAAAAGACAGTCAGTCGAAAAACTGTTTTTT.

This chain uses TRBV28 with TRBJ2-7, with D possibly matching TRBD2 (6 bases). This CDR3 is built from 15 residues. V was pared by 3 bases and J by 3 bases, with 15 bases between. Germline V CDR1 and CDR2: MDHEN, SYDVKM. CDR3 nucleotide sequence: TGTGCCAGCAGTTTGGGGGGATCCACGAGCTACGAGCAGTACTTC. This encodes CASSLGGSTSYEQYF.

This chain uses TRBV19 with TRBJ2-7, with D possibly being TRBD2 (6 bases). Germline loops: CDR1 LNHDA, CDR2 SQIVND (reference sequence). The CDR3 length is 15 residues. V lost 3 bases to trimming and J lost 1 base, with 13 bases between them. For the CDR3, the DNA is TGTGCCAGTAGTATTTGGGCGGGAACTTCCTACGAGCAGTACTTC. Translated, it gives CASSIWAGTSYEQYF. Supplemented by reference TRBV19 and TRBJ2-7, the full variable domain reads DGGITQSPKYLFRKEGQNVTLSCEQNLNHDAMYWYRQDPGQGLRLIYYSQIVNDFQKGDIAEGYSVSREKKESFPLTVTSAQKNPTAFYLCASSIWAGTSYEQYFGPGTRLTVT.

The count of this clone is one. The genes are TRBV5-1 and TRBJ2-1, with 10 positions matching TRBD2. The V and J ends lost 0 bases and 8 bases, in that order; junction bases with no gene match: 11. The CDR3 runs to 17 residues. Germline CDR1 and CDR2: SGHRS and YFSETQ. This CDR3 is CASSLALLAGAWDEQFF. The CDR3 DNA is TGCGCCAGCAGCTTGGCCCTCCTAGCGGGAGCTTGGGATGAGCAGTTCTTC.

The chain is built from TRBV28 and TRBJ1-5, with unresolved D. V dropped 7 bases and J dropped 3 bases, with 13 bases sitting between them. Per the germline V gene, CDR1 is MDHEN and CDR2 is SYDVKM. The CDR3 spans 14 residues. CDR3 nucleotide sequence: TGTGCCAGCACCCTGTCCGTCCTCAATCAGCCCCAGCATTTT. This sequence encodes CASTLSVLNQPQHF.

In its sample, this clone was seen a few times. J is TRBJ2-7 and V is TRBV28; 12 bases align to TRBD2. The trim removed 6 bases at V and 5 bases at J, leaving 8 bases unmatched. The CDR3 spans 15 residues. Germline V gene data show CDR1 as MDHEN and CDR2 as SYDVKM. As DNA, the CDR3 is TGTGCCAGCAGGAAACTAGCGGGAGGTACCCACGAGCAGTACTTC. This sequence encodes CASRKLAGGTHEQYF. Together with reference TRBV28 and TRBJ2-7, the CDR3 gives the full variable domain: DVKVTQSSRYLVKRTGEKVFLECVQDMDHENMFWYRQDPGLGLRLIYFSYDVKMKEKGDIPEGYSVSREKKERFSLILESASTNQTSMYLCASRKLAGGTHEQYFGPGTRLTVT.

The chain employs TRBV9 and TRBJ1-2, with D unclear. V lost 0 bases and J 5 bases, leaving 11 bases between the germline ends. Germline V gives CDR1 SGDLS, CDR2 YYNGEE. The CDR3 runs to 14 residues. The CDR3 reads CASSVGASGYGYTF. The DNA for the CDR3 is TGTGCCAGCAGCGTAGGGGCCAGCGGTTATGGCTACACCTTC.

The chain couples TRBV7-9 to TRBJ2-5, with D tentatively TRBD1 (5 bases). The CDR3 extends over 13 amino acids. V shed 6 bases and J shed 2 bases, with 10 bases lying between them. The germline V gene has CDR1 SEHNR and CDR2 FQNEAQ (reference sequence). CDR3 DNA sequence: TGTGCCAGCAGTGACAGCAGACAAGAGACCCAGTACTTC. It specifies CASSDSRQETQYF.

V usage is TRBV9 and J usage is TRBJ2-2; D gene uncertain. CDR1 SGDLS and CDR2 YYNGEE come from the germline V gene. The CDR3 spans 12 residues. Trimming left V 4 bases short and J 4 bases short, with 5 bases between. CDR3 in DNA: TGTGCCAGCAGCCCGGGCACCGGGGAGCTGTTTTTT. Protein: CASSPGTGELFF.

This clone was seen once. The chain recombines TRBV14 with TRBJ2-3; TRBD2 matches at 10 bases. CDR3 length: 16 amino acids. Germline assignment: CDR1 SGHDN and CDR2 FVKESK. J gave up 4 bases and V 4 bases, and 8 bases lay outside the gene matches. CDR3 amino acids: CASSRLGLAKPDTQYF. CDR3 DNA: TGTGCCAGCAGCCGCCTGGGACTAGCGAAACCAGATACGCAGTATTTT.

The chain joins TRBV2 to TRBJ1-5; D not resolved. This CDR3 contains 13 residues. Germline V lookup: CDR1 SNHLY, CDR2 FYNNEI. Trimming took 4 bases from V and 0 from J, leaving 4 bases between them. The CDR3, as DNA: TGTGCCAGCAGTGCCTATAGCAATCAGCCCCAGCATTTT. Translating it yields CASSAYSNQPQHF.

The chain couples TRBV11-2 to TRBJ2-5, with 10 nucleotides matching TRBD2. CDR3 size: 13 residues. Germline V gene sequence: CDR1 SGHAT, CDR2 FQNNGV. J lost 7 bases, V lost 6 bases, and 5 bases had no gene match. CDR3 loop: CASRPSGSRTQYF. The CDR3, as DNA: TGTGCCAGCAGACCTAGCGGGAGCAGGACCCAGTACTTC.

The rearrangement joins TRBV9 to TRBJ1-1, with D possibly TRBD1 on 6 matching bases. CDR1 is SGDLS, CDR2 YYNGEE, per germline. The CDR3 is 13 residues long. V lost 3 bases and J lost 5, with 11 bases in between. The CDR3 reads CASSDSGATEAFF. CDR3 nucleotide sequence: TGTGCCAGCAGCGACTCAGGGGCGACTGAAGCTTTCTTT.

The chain employs TRBV5-4 and TRBJ1-1; 7 nucleotides align to TRBD1. This CDR3 comprises 15 residues. Per germline, CDR1 SGHNT and CDR2 YYREEE (reference sequence). J gave up 0 bases and V 3 bases, and 5 bases lay outside the gene matches. CDR3 sequence: CASSWDRLMNTEAFF. As DNA, the CDR3 is TGTGCCAGCAGCTGGGACAGACTGATGAACACTGAAGCTTTCTTT.

The CDR3 DNA reads TGTGCCAGCAGCTCTACGCCCCCCCTCGAGCAGTACTTC. Its translation is CASSSTPPLEQYF. The chain couples TRBV11-2 to TRBJ2-7, with D hard to call. V lost 4 bases and J 6 bases, leaving 13 bases between the germline ends. Per the germline V gene, CDR1 is SGHAT and CDR2 is FQNNGV. CDR3 length: 13 amino acids.